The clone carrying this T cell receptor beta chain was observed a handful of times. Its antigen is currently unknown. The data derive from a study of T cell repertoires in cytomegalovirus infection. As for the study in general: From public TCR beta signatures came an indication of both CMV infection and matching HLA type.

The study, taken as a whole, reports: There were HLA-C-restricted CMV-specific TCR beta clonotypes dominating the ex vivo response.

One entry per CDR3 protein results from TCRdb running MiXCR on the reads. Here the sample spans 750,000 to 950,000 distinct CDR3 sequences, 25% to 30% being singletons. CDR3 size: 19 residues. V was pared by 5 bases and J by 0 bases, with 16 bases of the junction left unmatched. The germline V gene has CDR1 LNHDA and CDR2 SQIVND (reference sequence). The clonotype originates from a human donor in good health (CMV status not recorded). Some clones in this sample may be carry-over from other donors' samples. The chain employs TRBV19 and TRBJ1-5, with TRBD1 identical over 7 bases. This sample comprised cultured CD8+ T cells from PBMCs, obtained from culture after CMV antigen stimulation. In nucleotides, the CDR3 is TGTGCCAGTAGTCCCGGATTCGGATTCAGGGGGGCTAGCAATCAGCCCCAGCATTTT. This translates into CASSPGFGFRGASNQPQHF.